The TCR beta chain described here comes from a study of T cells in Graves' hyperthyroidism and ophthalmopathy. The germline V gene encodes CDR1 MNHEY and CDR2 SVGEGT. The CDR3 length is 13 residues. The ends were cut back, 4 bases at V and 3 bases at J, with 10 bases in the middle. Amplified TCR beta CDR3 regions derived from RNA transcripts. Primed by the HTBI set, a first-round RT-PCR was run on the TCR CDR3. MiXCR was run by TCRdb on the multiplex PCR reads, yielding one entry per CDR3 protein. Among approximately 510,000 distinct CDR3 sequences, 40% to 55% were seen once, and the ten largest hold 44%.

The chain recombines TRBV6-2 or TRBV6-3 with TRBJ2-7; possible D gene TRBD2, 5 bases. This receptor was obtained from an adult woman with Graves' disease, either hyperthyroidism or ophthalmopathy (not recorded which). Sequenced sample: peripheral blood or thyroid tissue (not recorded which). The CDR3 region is CASSSRVYYEQYF. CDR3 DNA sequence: TGTGCCAGCAGTTCGCGGGTTTACTACGAGCAGTACTTC.